The 10 T cell receptor beta chains listed next were all sequenced from one sample in a study of OX40 agonist ivuxolimab in advanced cancers. Generated by immunoSEQ multiplex PCR, the TCRdb table keeps only in-frame clones and is missing some. Of 80,000 or so clones in the sample, about 82% were seen once. Material: CD4+ or CD8+ T cells sorted from blood, obtained in a trial of the OX40 agonist ivuxolimab. Receptor source: an adult with an advanced solid tumor such as melanoma, head and neck, liver or kidney cancer.

The J gene is TRBJ2-5, the V gene TRBV7-2, with D hard to call. The J call is doubtful: the DNA matches TRBJ2-7 better. CDR3 length: 15 residues. Germline CDR1 and CDR2: SGHTA and FQGNSA. This CDR3 is CASSLGIRQIYEQYF. CDR3 in DNA: TGTGCCAGCAGCTTAGGTATCAGGCAGATCTACGAGCAGTACTTC.

In the case of this clone: This sample also contains other DNA sequences that code for the same CDR3. V is TRBV6-6 and J is TRBJ2-7; D is unclear. V was trimmed by 5 bases and J by 6 bases, leaving 8 bases between them. Germline V lookup: CDR1 MNHNY, CDR2 SVGAGI (reference sequence). This CDR3 comprises 11 residues. The CDR3 DNA follows: TGTGCCAGCAGTATCAGTTCCGAGCAGTACTTC. Residues: CASSISSEQYF.

The rearrangement links TRBV30 to TRBJ1-5; perhaps TRBD1 as D (5 bases). CDR3 size: 13 residues. The V gene's germline CDR1 is GTSNPN and CDR2 SVGIG (reference sequence). Trimming cost V 5 bases and J 3 bases, with 11 bases left between them. Written as DNA, the CDR3 is TGTGCCTGGGGAAGACAGTCCAATCAGCCCCAGCATTTT. Translated, it gives CAWGRQSNQPQHF. The full variable domain, in which reference TRBV30 and TRBJ1-5 provide the parts outside the CDR3, is SQTIHQWPATLVQPVGSPLSLECTVEGTSNPNLYWYRQAAGRGLQLLFYSVGIGQISSEVPQNLSASRPQDRQFILSSKKLLLSDSGFYLCAWGRQSNQPQHFGDGTRLSIL.

The chain carries TRBV9 and TRBJ2-7, with 10 bases fitting TRBD2. V gave up 0 bases and J gave up 5 bases; unmatched junction bases: 11. This CDR3 comprises 17 residues. Germline CDR1 is SGDLS and CDR2 is YYNGEE. CDR3 region: CASSVAGLAVDVDEQYF. The CDR3 DNA follows: TGTGCCAGCAGCGTAGCTGGACTAGCGGTGGACGTGGACGAGCAGTACTTC.

V gene TRBV5-1 combines with J gene TRBJ2-5, with 8 bases lining up with TRBD2. The CDR3 spans 14 residues. Germline loops: CDR1 SGHRS, CDR2 YFSETQ. The ends lost 1 base at V and 4 bases at J; junction bases unmatched: 3. CDR3 DNA sequence: TGCGCCAGCAGCTTGCAAGCGGGAGCAGAGACCCAGTACTTC. Residues: CASSLQAGAETQYF.

This chain uses TRBV18 with TRBJ1-5; 9 nucleotides align to TRBD1. CDR1 is KGHSH and CDR2 is LQKENI in the germline V gene. CDR3 size: 17 residues. The V and J ends lost 5 bases and 2 bases, in that order; junction bases with no gene match: 10. For the CDR3, the DNA is TGTGCCAGCTCATCTGGGACAGGGAGTATGGGCAATCAGCCCCAGCATTTT. It translates to CASSSGTGSMGNQPQHF.

The rearrangement uses TRBV12-5 and TRBJ1-1; D remains unclear. The CDR3 totals 14 residues. Trimming shortened V by 0 bases and J by 1 base, and 6 bases separated the two germline ends. Germline CDR1 and CDR2: LGHNT and FRNRAP. CDR3 nucleotides: TGTGCTAGTGGTTTGGTGGTCGGGAACACTGAAGCTTTCTTT. It specifies CASGLVVGNTEAFF.

The chain links TRBV27 to TRBJ2-5, with D perhaps being TRBD1 or TRBD2 (5 bases each). Germline lookup yields CDR1 MNHEY and CDR2 SMNVEV (reference sequence). The CDR3 consists of 14 residues. The ends were cut back, 4 bases at V and 4 bases at J, with 13 bases in the middle. CDR3 protein: CASSSSRGAETQYF. The CDR3 nucleotides read TGTGCCAGCAGTTCGTCTAGGGGAGCAGAGACCCAGTACTTC.

The chain joins TRBV18 to TRBJ2-5, with D perhaps matching TRBD1 (5 bases). CDR3 length: 15 amino acids. V was clipped by 3 bases and J by 1 base, with 12 bases between them. CDR1 and CDR2 (germline): KGHSH, LQKENI. This CDR3 is CASSPQGWTQETQYF. CDR3 bases: TGTGCCAGCTCACCGCAGGGATGGACCCAAGAGACCCAGTACTTC. Supplemented by reference TRBV18 and TRBJ2-5, the full variable domain reads NAGVMQNPRHLVRRRGQEARLRCSPMKGHSHVYWYRQLPEEGLKFMVYLQKENIIDESGMPKERFSAEFPKEGPSILRIQQVVRGDSAAYFCASSPQGWTQETQYFGPGTRLLVL.

The chain recombines TRBV11-3 with TRBJ2-7; D gene unclear. CDR1 SGHNT and CDR2 YENEEA come from the germline V gene. CDR3 size: 12 residues. V lost 0 bases to trimming and J lost 7 bases, with 7 bases between them. CDR3 amino acids: CASSLDPGEQYF. In DNA form, the CDR3 reads TGTGCCAGCAGCTTAGATCCCGGGGAGCAGTACTTC.